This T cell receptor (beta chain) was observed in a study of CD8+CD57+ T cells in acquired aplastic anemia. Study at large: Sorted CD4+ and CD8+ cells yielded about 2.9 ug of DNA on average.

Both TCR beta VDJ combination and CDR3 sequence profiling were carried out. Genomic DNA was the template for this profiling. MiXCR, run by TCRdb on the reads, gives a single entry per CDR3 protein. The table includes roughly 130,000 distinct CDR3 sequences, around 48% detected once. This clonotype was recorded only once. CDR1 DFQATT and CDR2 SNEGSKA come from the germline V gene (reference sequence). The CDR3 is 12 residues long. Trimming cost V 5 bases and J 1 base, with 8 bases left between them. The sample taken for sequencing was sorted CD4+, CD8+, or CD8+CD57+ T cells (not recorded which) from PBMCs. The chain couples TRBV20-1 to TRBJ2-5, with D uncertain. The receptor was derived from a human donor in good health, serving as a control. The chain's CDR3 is CSAAPSQETQYF. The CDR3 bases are TGCAGTGCTGCGCCAAGCCAAGAGACCCAGTACTTC.